The 21 T cell receptor beta chains given below trace back to one sample, sequenced in a study of radiotherapy plus CTLA-4 blockade in lung cancer. The protocol was immunoSEQ multiplex PCR, while the TCRdb copy is restricted to in-frame clones and leaves out a portion. This repertoire shows 90,000 to 100,000 clones, about four fifths found once; its top ten account for roughly 2.8%. Sequenced here: peripheral blood, sampled from a patient treated with radiotherapy plus ipilimumab. These receptors were obtained from a human donor with non-small cell lung cancer who had a partial response to radiotherapy plus ipilimumab. Some clones in this sample may be carry-over from other donors' samples.

This chain links TRBV2 with TRBJ2-3; D not certain. Deletions cut 6 bases from V and 6 bases from J, with 16 bases between. The CDR3 has 14 amino acids. Germline CDR1 is SNHLY and CDR2 is FYNNEI. The CDR3 region is CASRSAFLWDTQYF. Written as DNA, the CDR3 is TGTGCCAGCAGGAGCGCCTTCTTGTGGGATACGCAGTATTTT.

The chain is built from TRBV5-1 and TRBJ2-5, with D perhaps matching TRBD1 (5 bases). Germline V gene data show CDR1 as SGHRS and CDR2 as YFSETQ. With 2 bases removed from V and 2 bases from J, the gap between germline ends came to 7 bases. This CDR3 has 13 amino acids. The chain's CDR3 is CASSFQGQETQYF. The CDR3 DNA reads as TGCGCCAGCAGCTTCCAGGGTCAAGAGACCCAGTACTTC.

V usage is TRBV5-1 and J usage is TRBJ1-1; TRBD1 aligns across 7 bases. V lost 4 bases and J lost 3; bases outside the gene matches: 15. This CDR3 comprises 17 residues. Germline CDR1 reads SGHRS; CDR2 reads YFSETQ. The CDR3 DNA sequence: TGCGCCAGCAGCCTCCTGGGACAGTCTTCCTTGGACACTGAAGCTTTCTTT. Translation: CASSLLGQSSLDTEAFF.

About this clone: One junction end does not reproduce the germline sequence, and a read error may be involved. This rearrangement joins TRBV18 to TRBJ2-4; 7 bases agree with TRBD2. CDR3 length: 17 amino acids. In germline, CDR1 is KGHSH, CDR2 LQKENI. The CDR3 DNA follows: TGTGCCAGCCCACCTACGGGGGAGGGGCTGGCCAAAAACATTCAGTACTTC. Its translation is CASPPTGEGLAKNIQYF.

There are a few counts of this clone. The chain uses TRBV19 and TRBJ1-3, with a tentative D call TRBD1 (5 bases). Germline values: CDR1 LNHDA, CDR2 SQIVND (reference sequence). V lost 7 bases and J 3 bases, leaving 10 bases between the germline ends. The CDR3 extends over 13 amino acids. In DNA, the CDR3 is TGTGCCAGTAATCAGCAGGGTGGAAACACCATATATTTT. Translating it yields CASNQQGGNTIYF.

The V call is TRBV7-2, the J call TRBJ2-7; the D is unclear. The germline V and J ends were trimmed by 1 base and 4 bases, with 5 bases remaining between them. The CDR3 is 12 amino acids. Germline V gives CDR1 SGHTA, CDR2 FQGNSA. CDR3 nucleotide sequence: TGTGCCAGCAGCTTAGACGAGTACGAGCAGTACTTC. It yields the protein CASSLDEYEQYF.

This clone was seen once. The rearrangement links TRBV5-6 to TRBJ1-2; TRBD1 matches at 10 bases. Trimming took 4 bases from V and 2 from J; bases not matched to a gene: 11. This CDR3 has 17 residues. The V gene's germline CDR1 is SGHDT and CDR2 YYEEEE. The CDR3 DNA sequence: TGTGCCAGCAGCCCATCGCGGGGGACAGGGGCGAACTATGGCTACACCTTC. This translates into CASSPSRGTGANYGYTF.

This clone was seen a single time. V usage is TRBV11-2 and J usage is TRBJ2-3; the D is unclear. This CDR3 is 16 amino acids long. Trimming stripped 1 base from V and 2 bases from J, with 13 bases between. Germline CDR1 is SGHAT and CDR2 is FQNNGV. CDR3 DNA sequence: TGTGCCAGCAGCTTAGGTACATTCGGAGCCACAGATACGCAGTATTTT. The encoded protein is CASSLGTFGATDTQYF.

The chain employs TRBV6-1 and TRBJ1-2, with 7 nucleotides matching TRBD1. Germline assignment: CDR1 MNHNS and CDR2 SASEGT. The CDR3 is made up of 14 amino acids. V dropped 7 bases and J dropped 7; count of bases not matched to a gene: 12. The CDR3 protein is CASILGTASGGYTF. The CDR3 DNA reads TGTGCCAGCATCCTCGGGACAGCCTCTGGTGGCTACACCTTC.

This sequence joins TRBV11-2 and TRBJ1-1, with D possibly TRBD1 on 6 matching bases. Germline V gene data show CDR1 as SGHAT and CDR2 as FQNNGV. Trimming stripped 4 bases from V and 5 bases from J, with 11 bases between. The CDR3 has 13 residues. CDR3 residues: CASSYRVLTEAFF. The CDR3 nucleotides are TGTGCCAGCAGCTACAGGGTTTTGACTGAAGCTTTCTTT.

The V call is TRBV18, the J call TRBJ2-2, with unresolved D. Per the germline V gene, CDR1 is KGHSH and CDR2 is LQKENI. With 6 bases removed from V and 1 base from J, the gap between germline ends came to 9 bases. There are 14 residues in the CDR3. CDR3: CASSARMNTGELFF. CDR3 sequence (DNA): TGTGCCAGCTCGGCTAGGATGAACACCGGGGAGCTGTTTTTT. The entire variable domain, with the rest obtained from reference TRBV18 and TRBJ2-2, is as follows: NAGVMQNPRHLVRRRGQEARLRCSPMKGHSHVYWYRQLPEEGLKFMVYLQKENIIDESGMPKERFSAEFPKEGPSILRIQQVVRGDSAAYFCASSARMNTGELFFGEGSRLTVL.

V usage is TRBV19 and J usage is TRBJ1-4; D possibly corresponds to TRBD1 (5 bases). The CDR3 runs to 16 residues. CDR1 is LNHDA, CDR2 SQIVND, per germline (reference sequence). Trimming pared 1 base from V and 5 bases from J, leaving 14 bases between. In DNA form, the CDR3 reads TGTGCCAGTAGTATAGGATCCCCAGGGATAAATGAAAAACTGTTTTTT. Protein sequence: CASSIGSPGINEKLFF.

The rearrangement uses TRBV19 and TRBJ1-5; no clear D gene. Looked up from germline, CDR1 is LNHDA and CDR2 is SQIVND (reference sequence). Trimming took 3 bases from V and 5 from J, leaving 8 bases between them. The CDR3 totals 13 residues. The CDR3 region is CASSIVADQPQHF. The DNA for the CDR3 is TGTGCCAGTAGTATTGTGGCGGATCAGCCCCAGCATTTT.

The J gene is TRBJ1-2, the V gene TRBV5-5; D gene unclear. This CDR3 contains 17 residues. V was shortened by 2 bases and J by 0 bases, with 17 bases between the two germline ends. Germline values: CDR1 SGHKS, CDR2 YYEKEE (reference sequence). The CDR3 coding sequence is TGTGCCAGCAGCTTTGGAGGATACAGAAATCCTAACTATGGCTACACCTTC. Translation: CASSFGGYRNPNYGYTF.

This sequence joins TRBV6-1 and TRBJ2-3; D is perhaps TRBD2 (5 bases). Germline CDR1 MNHNS, CDR2 SASEGT. This CDR3 comprises 14 residues. With 5 bases removed from V and 4 bases from J, the gap between germline ends came to 13 bases. The CDR3 sequence is CASSYGLGADTQYF. The DNA of the CDR3 is TGTGCCAGCAGTTATGGACTCGGGGCAGATACGCAGTATTTT.

The chain couples TRBV6-5 to TRBJ1-6; TRBD1 aligns across 7 bases. The germline V gene has CDR1 MNHEY and CDR2 SVGAGI. The junction had 8 bases not matched to a gene; V was cut back by 10 bases and J by 8 bases. The CDR3 runs to 13 residues. CDR3 sequence (DNA): TGTGCCACGTCCGACAGGGAAGATTCACCCCTCCACTTT. This codes for CATSDREDSPLHF.

Here the CDR3 DNA reads TGTGCCAGCAGTGAAATTAGACCGGCAGGACAGGGGGCGTTTGAGCCCCAGCATTTT. It translates to CASSEIRPAGQGAFEPQHF. The V call is TRBV2, the J call TRBJ1-5; TRBD1 matches 11 bases. The trim removed 2 bases at V and 8 bases at J, leaving 17 bases unmatched. The CDR3 totals 19 residues. The germline CDR1 and CDR2 sequences are SNHLY and FYNNEI. Using reference TRBV2 and TRBJ1-5 for the parts outside the CDR3, the full variable domain is EPEVTQTPSHQVTQMGQEVILRCVPISNHLYFYWYRQILGQKVEFLVSFYNNEISEKSEIFDDQFSVERPDGSNFTLKIRSTKLEDSAMYFCASSEIRPAGQGAFEPQHFGDGTRLSIL.

This chain connects TRBV7-8 to TRBJ2-7; 9 bases are a match to TRBD1. Germline trimming cut 1 base from V and 2 bases from J; bases unmatched to any gene: 3. This CDR3 has 15 residues. CDR1 is SGHVS and CDR2 is FQNEAQ in the germline V gene. The CDR3 DNA follows: TGTGCCAGCAGCTTAGGACGGGACAGGGCCTACGAGCAGTACTTC. It translates to CASSLGRDRAYEQYF.

A single count supports this clone. V and J are TRBV6-1 and TRBJ2-1; no firm D call. Germline V gene sequence: CDR1 MNHNS, CDR2 SASEGT. V lost 5 bases to trimming and J lost 0 bases, with 11 bases between them. CDR3 length: 15 amino acids. CDR3 in amino acids: CASSPPVNSYNEQFF. The CDR3 nucleotides are TGTGCCAGCAGTCCCCCCGTTAACTCCTACAATGAGCAGTTCTTC.

The chain carries TRBV30 and TRBJ2-1, with D perhaps TRBD1 (5 bases). Per germline, CDR1 GTSNPN and CDR2 SVGIG (reference sequence). The CDR3 spans 13 residues. The ends were cut back, 5 bases at V and 8 bases at J, with 16 bases in the middle. The CDR3 bases are TGTGCCTGGCATTGGGCAGGGAAGGATGAGCAGTTCTTC. This sequence encodes CAWHWAGKDEQFF.

The chain carries TRBV19 and TRBJ1-1; 9 nucleotides align to TRBD1. The trim removed 8 bases at V and 4 bases at J, leaving 2 bases unmatched. The length of the CDR3 is 12 residues. Germline V gene data show CDR1 as LNHDA and CDR2 as SQIVND (reference sequence). The chain's CDR3 is CASGTGPTEAFF. As DNA, the CDR3 is TGTGCCAGTGGGACAGGGCCCACTGAAGCTTTCTTT. The full variable domain, in which reference TRBV19 and TRBJ1-1 provide the parts outside the CDR3, is DGGITQSPKYLFRKEGQNVTLSCEQNLNHDAMYWYRQDPGQGLRLIYYSQIVNDFQKGDIAEGYSVSREKKESFPLTVTSAQKNPTAFYLCASGTGPTEAFFGQGTRLTVV.